This note documents a single T cell receptor beta chain sequence. Its cognate antigen has yet to be identified. The germline gene is not matched at one end of the junction; a read error may be the cause. The source of the sample is a study of CD8+CD57+ T cells in acquired aplastic anemia listed by TCRdb under 2018. Regarding the complete study: DNA extracted from sorted CD4+ and CD8+ cells had a mean of 3.2 ug, with a range of roughly 0.19 to 27.4 ug. CD8+CD57+ expansion was defined as frequency above the mean frequency observed in healthy subjects.

Beyond this particular receptor, the publication reports: Roughly 29 CD8+ CDR3 sequences were found in both patients and controls but appeared to be highly expressed in patients and within the immunodominant clones of the patients. CD8+ Simpson's diversity did not differ significantly between patients and healthy controls (P=0.060).

TCR beta VDJ combination and CDR3 sequence profiling used genomic DNA as the template. TCR repertoire sequencing was run on an Illumina HiSeq 2000. For the original study's pipeline: Repertoire assessment relied on Simpson's diversity index, CDR3 size and DJ length profiles, and TRBV/TRBJ rearrangement plots. The most abundant DNA sequence in the deep sequencing data was defined as the immunodominant clone. CDR3 amino acid sequences were checked for sharing between subjects and were compared against published repertoires and the VDJdb database. The public sequencing data were trimmed at Q25 with fastp and processed into clonotypes with MiXCR by TCRdb, which kept only in-frame beta chains. Each entry merges the rows of one CDR3 protein and shows their most common DNA and genes. The V and J calls were determined by TCRdb, not by the authors. The sample table shows around 150,000 distinct CDR3 sequences, and more than 45% are seen once. Around 2.9% of the sample goes to the ten largest clones.

From cysteine to phenylalanine, the CDR3 is 15 amino acids long. Only the CDR3 DNA stays, 45 bases, in frame from base 1. Looking up the germline V gene yields CDR1 ENHRY and CDR2 SYGVKD. The patients picked for sequencing were ones in whom flow cytometry had shown an expansion of CD8+CD57+ cells. All patients had severe acquired aplastic anemia diagnosed by International Study of Aplastic Anemia and Agranulocytosis and Camitta criteria. No therapy had been received by the patients at the time of blood sampling. The study deep-sequenced TCR repertoires of sorted CD4+ and CD8+ blood T cells from severe aplastic anemia patients and healthy subjects. In the USA, patient enrollment took place under clinicaltrials.gov protocols 00001620, 01623167, 00001397, 00071045, 00081523 and 00961064. Ficoll-Paque density gradient centrifugation was used to isolate peripheral blood mononuclear cells. Before DNA was extracted, CD4+ and CD8+ T cells were sorted using either FACS or magnetic beads.

This TCR derives from a human donor with aplastic anemia. The chain was built from TRBV10-3 and TRBJ1-1, and the D gene may be TRBD1, 5 bases matching. Material for sequencing was sorted CD4+, CD8+, or CD8+CD57+ T cells (not recorded which) from PBMCs. In nucleotide form, the sequence is TGTGCCAGCAGTGCCGCAGGGCACACGAACACTGAAGCTTTCTTT. Translated, this gives CASSAAGHTNTEAFF.